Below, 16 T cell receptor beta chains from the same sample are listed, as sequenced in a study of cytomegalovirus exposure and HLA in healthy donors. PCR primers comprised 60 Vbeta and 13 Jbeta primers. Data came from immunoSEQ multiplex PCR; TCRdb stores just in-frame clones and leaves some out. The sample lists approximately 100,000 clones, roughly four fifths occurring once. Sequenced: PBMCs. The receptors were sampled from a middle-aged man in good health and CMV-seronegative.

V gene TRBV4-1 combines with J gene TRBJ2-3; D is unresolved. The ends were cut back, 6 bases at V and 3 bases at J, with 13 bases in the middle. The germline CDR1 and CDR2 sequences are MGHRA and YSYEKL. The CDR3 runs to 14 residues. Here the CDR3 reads CASSTRLFTDTQYF. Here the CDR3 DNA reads TGCGCCAGCAGTACCAGGCTTTTTACAGATACGCAGTATTTT.

The CDR3 DNA reads as TGTGCCAGCAGCTTCACTTCGGGGGTAGTTGGCTACACCTTC. Protein sequence: CASSFTSGVVGYTF. The chain joins TRBV7-9 to TRBJ1-2; D possibly corresponds to TRBD1 (5 bases). Germline CDR1 reads SEHNR; CDR2 reads FQNEAQ (reference sequence). The CDR3 length is 14 residues. V dropped 3 bases and J dropped 7 bases, with 15 bases sitting between them.

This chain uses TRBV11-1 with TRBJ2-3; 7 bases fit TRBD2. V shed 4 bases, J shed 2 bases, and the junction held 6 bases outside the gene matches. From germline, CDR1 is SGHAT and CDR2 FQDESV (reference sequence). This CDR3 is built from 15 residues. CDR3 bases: TGTGCCAGCAGCTCTGTGACTAGCCCCACAGATACGCAGTATTTT. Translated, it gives CASSSVTSPTDTQYF.

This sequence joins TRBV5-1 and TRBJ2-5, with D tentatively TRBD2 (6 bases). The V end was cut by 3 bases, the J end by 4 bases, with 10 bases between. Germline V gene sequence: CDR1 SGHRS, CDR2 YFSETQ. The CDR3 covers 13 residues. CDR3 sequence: CASSSPGLETQYF. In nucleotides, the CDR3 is TGCGCCAGCAGCTCCCCGGGACTAGAGACCCAGTACTTC.

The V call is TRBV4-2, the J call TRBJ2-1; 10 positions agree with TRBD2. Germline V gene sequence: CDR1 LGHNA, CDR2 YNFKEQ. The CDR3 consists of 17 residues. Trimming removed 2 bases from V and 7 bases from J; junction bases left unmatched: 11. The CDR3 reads CASSQPASGGAFNEQFF. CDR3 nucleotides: TGTGCCAGCAGCCAACCGGCCAGCGGGGGGGCCTTTAATGAGCAGTTCTTC.

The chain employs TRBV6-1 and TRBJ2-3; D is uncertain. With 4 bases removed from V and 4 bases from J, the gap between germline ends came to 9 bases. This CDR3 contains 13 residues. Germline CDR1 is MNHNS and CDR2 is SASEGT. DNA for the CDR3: TGTGCCAGCAGTGTGATGAGCCCAGATACGCAGTATTTT. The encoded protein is CASSVMSPDTQYF.

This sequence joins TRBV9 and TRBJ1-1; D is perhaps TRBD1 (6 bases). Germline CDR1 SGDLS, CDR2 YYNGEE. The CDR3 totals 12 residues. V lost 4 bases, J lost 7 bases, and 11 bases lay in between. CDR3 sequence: CASSLAQGEAFF. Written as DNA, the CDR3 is TGTGCCAGCAGCTTAGCACAGGGTGAAGCTTTCTTT.

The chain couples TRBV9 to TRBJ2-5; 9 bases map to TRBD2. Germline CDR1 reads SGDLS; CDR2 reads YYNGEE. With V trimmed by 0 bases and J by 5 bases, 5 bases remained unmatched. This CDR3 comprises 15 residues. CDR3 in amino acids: CASSVAASGEETQYF. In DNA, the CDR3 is TGTGCCAGCAGCGTAGCGGCTAGCGGGGAGGAGACCCAGTACTTC.

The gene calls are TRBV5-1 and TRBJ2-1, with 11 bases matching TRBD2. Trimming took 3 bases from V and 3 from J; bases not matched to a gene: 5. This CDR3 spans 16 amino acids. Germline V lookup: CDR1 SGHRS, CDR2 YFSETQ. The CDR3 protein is CASSYATSGDYNEQFF. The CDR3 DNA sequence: TGCGCCAGCAGCTACGCGACTAGCGGGGACTACAATGAGCAGTTCTTC.

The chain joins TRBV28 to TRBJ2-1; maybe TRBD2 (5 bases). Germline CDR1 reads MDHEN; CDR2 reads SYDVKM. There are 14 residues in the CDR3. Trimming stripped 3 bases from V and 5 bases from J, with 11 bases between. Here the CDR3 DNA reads TGTGCCAGCAGTTTCCCAGCGGCCAACAATGAGCAGTTCTTC. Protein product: CASSFPAANNEQFF.

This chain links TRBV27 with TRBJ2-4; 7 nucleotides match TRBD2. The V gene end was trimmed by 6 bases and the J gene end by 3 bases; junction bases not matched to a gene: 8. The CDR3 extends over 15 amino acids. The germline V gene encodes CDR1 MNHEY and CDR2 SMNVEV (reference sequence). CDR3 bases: TGTGCCAGCAGCCCCGGGGGGACGGGCAAAAACATTCAGTACTTC. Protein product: CASSPGGTGKNIQYF.

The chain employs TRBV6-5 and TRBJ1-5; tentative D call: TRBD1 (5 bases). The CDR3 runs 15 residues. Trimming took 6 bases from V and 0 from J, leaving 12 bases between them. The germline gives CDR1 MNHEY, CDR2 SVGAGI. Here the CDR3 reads CASSPNRYSNQPQHF. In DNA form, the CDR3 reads TGTGCCAGCAGCCCAAACAGGTATAGCAATCAGCCCCAGCATTTT.

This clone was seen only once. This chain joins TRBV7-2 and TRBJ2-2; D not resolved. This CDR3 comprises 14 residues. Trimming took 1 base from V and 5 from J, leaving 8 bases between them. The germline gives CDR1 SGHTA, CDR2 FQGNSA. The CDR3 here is CASSLDRTTGELFF. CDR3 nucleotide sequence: TGTGCCAGCAGCTTAGACCGAACAACCGGGGAGCTGTTTTTT.

CDR3 loop: CASSTDMDQPQHF. CDR3 bases: TGTGCCAGCAGCACAGACATGGATCAGCCCCAGCATTTT. The rearrangement joins TRBV7-2 to TRBJ1-5; D gene uncertain. Germline loops: CDR1 SGHTA, CDR2 FQGNSA. The V end was cut by 5 bases, the J end by 5 bases, with 10 bases between. The CDR3 sequence is 13 residues long.

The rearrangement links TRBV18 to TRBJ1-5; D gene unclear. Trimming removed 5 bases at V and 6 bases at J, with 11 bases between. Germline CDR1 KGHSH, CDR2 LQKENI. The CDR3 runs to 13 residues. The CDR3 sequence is CASSARESQPQHF. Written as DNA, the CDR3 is TGTGCCAGCTCAGCTCGAGAAAGTCAGCCCCAGCATTTT.

CDR3 nucleotides: TGTGCCAGCAGACGGGACAGGGTAGAAGAGACCCAGTACTTC. Translated: CASRRDRVEETQYF. The J gene is TRBJ2-5, the V gene TRBV6-5; 9 bases fit TRBD1. Trimming removed 6 bases from V and 3 bases from J; junction bases left unmatched: 5. The CDR3 runs 14 residues. Per germline, CDR1 MNHEY and CDR2 SVGAGI.